This T cell receptor beta chain was documented in a study of CD8 T cells in ankylosing spondylitis. Study-wide points: Some of the motif variants had earlier been found in reactive arthritis patients' fluid and blood. There was reportedly significant enrichment of clones that were disease-linked in matched ankylosing spondylitis synovial fluid. Ankylosing spondylitis blood appeared to be characterized by a TCR beta motif of 7 to 9 highly homologous variants.

A few counts support this clonotype. As yet, its antigen is unknown. Germline V CDR1 and CDR2: MNHNS, SASEGT. Trimming shortened V by 11 bases and J by 4 bases, and 20 bases separated the two germline ends. This CDR3 region has 14 residues. Quantitative 5'-RACE was performed with molecular barcodes, and it yielded the TCR beta libraries. Each CDR3 protein is one row after TCRdb ran MiXCR on the 5' RACE reads. The table records 650,000 to 800,000 distinct CDR3 sequences, under 20% of them present only once. Sequencing was carried out using blood, either unsorted or a sorted T cell fraction (not recorded which). The V gene is TRBV6-1, the J gene TRBJ1-2, with no clear D. The source of this sequence is a male donor with ankylosing spondylitis. The CDR3 nucleotides are TGTGCCCCAGCAACAGCGACCCGCGCCTATGGCTACACCTTC. It translates to CAPATATRAYGYTF.